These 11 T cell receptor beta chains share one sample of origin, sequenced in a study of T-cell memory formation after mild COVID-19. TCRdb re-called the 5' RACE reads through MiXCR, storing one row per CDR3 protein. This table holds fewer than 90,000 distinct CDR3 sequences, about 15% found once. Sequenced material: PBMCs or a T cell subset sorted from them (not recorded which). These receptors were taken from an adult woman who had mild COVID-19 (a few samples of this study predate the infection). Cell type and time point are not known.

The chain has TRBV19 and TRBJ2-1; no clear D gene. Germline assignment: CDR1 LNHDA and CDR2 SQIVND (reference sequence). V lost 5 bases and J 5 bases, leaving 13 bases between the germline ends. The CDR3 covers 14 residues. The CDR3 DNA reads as TGTGCCAGTAGTTTGATCATTTCCCACAATGAGCAGTTCTTC. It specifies CASSLIISHNEQFF.

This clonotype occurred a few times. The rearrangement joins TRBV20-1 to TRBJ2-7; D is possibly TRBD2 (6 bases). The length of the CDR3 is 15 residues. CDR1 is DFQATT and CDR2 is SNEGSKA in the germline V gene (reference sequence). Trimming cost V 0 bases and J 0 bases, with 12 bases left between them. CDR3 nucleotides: TGCAGTGCTAGAGATGGTGGCGGGACCTCCTACGAGCAGTACTTC. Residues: CSARDGGGTSYEQYF.

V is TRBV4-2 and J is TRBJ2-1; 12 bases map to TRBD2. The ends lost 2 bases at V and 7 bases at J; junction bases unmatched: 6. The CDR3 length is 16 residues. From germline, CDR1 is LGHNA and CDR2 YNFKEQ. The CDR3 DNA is TGTGCCAGCAGCCAACTAGCGGGAGGGCCTGGGAATGAGCAGTTCTTC. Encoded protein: CASSQLAGGPGNEQFF.

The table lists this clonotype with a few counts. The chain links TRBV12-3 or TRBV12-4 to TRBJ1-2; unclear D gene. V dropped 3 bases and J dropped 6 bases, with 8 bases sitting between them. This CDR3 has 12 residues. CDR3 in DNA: TGTGCCAGCAGTTTCGGGAGGAATGGCTACACCTTC. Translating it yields CASSFGRNGYTF.

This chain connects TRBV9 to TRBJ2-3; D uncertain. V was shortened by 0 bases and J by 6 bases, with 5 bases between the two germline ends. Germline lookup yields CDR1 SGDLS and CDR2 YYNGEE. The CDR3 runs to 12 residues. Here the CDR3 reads CASSVGADTQYF. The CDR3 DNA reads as TGTGCCAGCAGCGTAGGAGCGGATACGCAGTATTTT.

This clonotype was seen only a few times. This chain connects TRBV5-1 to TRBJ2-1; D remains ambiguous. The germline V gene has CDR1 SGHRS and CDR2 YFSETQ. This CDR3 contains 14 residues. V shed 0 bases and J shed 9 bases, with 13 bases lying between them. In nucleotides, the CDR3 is TGCGCCAGCAGCTTGGTTCCCGGCGGCGGTGAGCAGTTCTTC. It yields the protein CASSLVPGGGEQFF.

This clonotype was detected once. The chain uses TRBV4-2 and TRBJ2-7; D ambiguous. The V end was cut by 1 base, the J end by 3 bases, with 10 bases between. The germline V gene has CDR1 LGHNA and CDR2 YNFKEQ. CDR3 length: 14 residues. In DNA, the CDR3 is TGTGCCAGCAGCCAAGTGAACAGCAACTACGAGCAGTACTTC. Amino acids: CASSQVNSNYEQYF.

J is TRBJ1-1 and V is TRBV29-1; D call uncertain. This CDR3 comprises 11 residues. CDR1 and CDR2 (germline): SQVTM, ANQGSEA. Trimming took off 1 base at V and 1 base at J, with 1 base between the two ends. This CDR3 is CSVEANTEAFF. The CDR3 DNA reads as TGCAGCGTTGAAGCGAACACTGAAGCTTTCTTT. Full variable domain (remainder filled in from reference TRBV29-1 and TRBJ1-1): SAVISQKPSRDICQRGTSLTIQCQVDSQVTMMFWYRQQPGQSLTLIATANQGSEATYESGFVIDKFPISRPNLTFSTLTVSNMSPEDSSIYLCSVEANTEAFFGQGTRLTVV.

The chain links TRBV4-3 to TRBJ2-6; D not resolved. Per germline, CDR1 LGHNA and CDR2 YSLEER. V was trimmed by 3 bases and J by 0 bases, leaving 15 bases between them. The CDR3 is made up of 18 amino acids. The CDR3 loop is CASSHTSEAISGANVLTF. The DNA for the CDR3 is TGCGCCAGCAGCCATACAAGCGAAGCCATCTCTGGGGCCAACGTCCTGACTTTC.

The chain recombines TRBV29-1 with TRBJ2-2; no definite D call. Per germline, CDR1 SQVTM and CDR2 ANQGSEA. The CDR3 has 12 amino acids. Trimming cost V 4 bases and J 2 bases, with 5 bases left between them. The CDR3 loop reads CSVVLNTGELFF. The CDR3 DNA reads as TGCAGCGTTGTTCTTAACACCGGGGAGCTGTTTTTT.

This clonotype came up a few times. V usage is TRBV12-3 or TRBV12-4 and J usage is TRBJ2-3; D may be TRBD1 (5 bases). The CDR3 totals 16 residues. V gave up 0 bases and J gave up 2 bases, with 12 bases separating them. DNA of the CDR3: TGTGCCAGCAGTTTAGCGGATAGGGGAATCACAGATACGCAGTATTTT. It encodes CASSLADRGITDTQYF.